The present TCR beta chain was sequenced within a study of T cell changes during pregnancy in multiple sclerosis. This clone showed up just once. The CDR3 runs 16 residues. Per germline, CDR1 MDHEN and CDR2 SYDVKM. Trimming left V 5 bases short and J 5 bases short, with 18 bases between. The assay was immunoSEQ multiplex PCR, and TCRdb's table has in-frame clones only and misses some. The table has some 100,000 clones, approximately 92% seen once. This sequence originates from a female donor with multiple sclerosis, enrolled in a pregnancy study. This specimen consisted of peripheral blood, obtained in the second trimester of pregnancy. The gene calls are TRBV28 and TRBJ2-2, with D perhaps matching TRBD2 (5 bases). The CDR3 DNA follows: TGTGCCAGCAGTCTAATTTTAGCGTCGGGTACCGGGGAGCTGTTTTTT. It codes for CASSLILASGTGELFF. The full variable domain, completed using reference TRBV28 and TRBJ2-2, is DVKVTQSSRYLVKRTGEKVFLECVQDMDHENMFWYRQDPGLGLRLIYFSYDVKMKEKGDIPEGYSVSREKKERFSLILESASTNQTSMYLCASSLILASGTGELFFGEGSRLTVL.